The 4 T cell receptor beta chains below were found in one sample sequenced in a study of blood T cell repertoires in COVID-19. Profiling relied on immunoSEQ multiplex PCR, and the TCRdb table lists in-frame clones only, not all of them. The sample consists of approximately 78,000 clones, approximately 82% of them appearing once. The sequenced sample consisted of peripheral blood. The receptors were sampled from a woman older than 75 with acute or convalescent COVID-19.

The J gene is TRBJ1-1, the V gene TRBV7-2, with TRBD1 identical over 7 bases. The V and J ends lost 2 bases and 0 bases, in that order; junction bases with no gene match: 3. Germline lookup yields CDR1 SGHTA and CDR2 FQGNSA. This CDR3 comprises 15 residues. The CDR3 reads CASSLTRGMNTEAFF. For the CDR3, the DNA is TGTGCCAGCAGCTTAACCAGGGGGATGAACACTGAAGCTTTCTTT.

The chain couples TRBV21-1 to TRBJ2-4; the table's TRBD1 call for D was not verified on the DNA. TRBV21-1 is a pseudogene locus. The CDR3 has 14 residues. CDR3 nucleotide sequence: TGTGCCAGGTGGGGGCATTCGGCCAAAAACATTCAGTACTTC. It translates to CARWGHSAKNIQYF.

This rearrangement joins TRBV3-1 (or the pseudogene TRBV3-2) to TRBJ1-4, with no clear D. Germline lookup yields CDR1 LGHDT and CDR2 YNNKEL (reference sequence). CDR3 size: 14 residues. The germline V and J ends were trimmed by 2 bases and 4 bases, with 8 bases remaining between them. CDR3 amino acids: CASSQQTRNEKLFF. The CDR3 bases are TGTGCCAGCAGCCAACAGACTCGTAATGAAAAACTGTTTTTT.

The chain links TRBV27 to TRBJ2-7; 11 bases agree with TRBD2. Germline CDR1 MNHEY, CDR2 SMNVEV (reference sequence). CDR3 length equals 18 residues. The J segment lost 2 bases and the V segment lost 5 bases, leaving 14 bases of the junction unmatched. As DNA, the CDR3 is TGTGCCAGCAGTCCAATCCGACTAGCGGGGCGTCCTGCCTACGAGCAGTACTTC. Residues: CASSPIRLAGRPAYEQYF.